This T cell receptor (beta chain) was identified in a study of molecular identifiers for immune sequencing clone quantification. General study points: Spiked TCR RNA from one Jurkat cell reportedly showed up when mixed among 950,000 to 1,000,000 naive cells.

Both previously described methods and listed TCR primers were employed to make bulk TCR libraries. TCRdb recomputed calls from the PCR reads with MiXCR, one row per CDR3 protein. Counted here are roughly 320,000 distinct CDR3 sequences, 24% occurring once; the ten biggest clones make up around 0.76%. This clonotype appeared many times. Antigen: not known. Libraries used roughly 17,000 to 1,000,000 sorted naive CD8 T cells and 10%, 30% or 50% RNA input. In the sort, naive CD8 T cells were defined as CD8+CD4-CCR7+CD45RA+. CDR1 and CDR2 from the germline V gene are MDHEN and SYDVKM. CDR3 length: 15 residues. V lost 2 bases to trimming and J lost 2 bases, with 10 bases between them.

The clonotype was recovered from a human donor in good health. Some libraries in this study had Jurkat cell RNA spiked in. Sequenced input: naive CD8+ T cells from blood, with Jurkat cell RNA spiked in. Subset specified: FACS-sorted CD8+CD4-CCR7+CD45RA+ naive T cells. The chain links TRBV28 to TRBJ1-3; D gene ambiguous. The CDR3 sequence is CASSLRGFAGNTIYF. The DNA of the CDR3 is TGTGCCAGCAGTTTACGGGGTTTCGCTGGAAACACCATATATTTT.